This paragraph covers one T cell receptor beta chain sequence. The data were taken from a study of blood T cell repertoires in COVID-19. Across the whole study: Spain, Italy and the United States supplied samples that represented acute and convalescent COVID-19. Nucleic acid was either cDNA or gDNA, and it came from T cells, B-cell-depleted T cells, or PBMCs.

Germline assignment: CDR1 MNHEY and CDR2 SVGEGT. The CDR3 length is 17 residues. Between the trimmed V and J ends, which lost 6 bases and 4 bases, there was a span of 24 bases. Under the authors' procedure: Amplification from reference gene primers served as the basis for estimated nucleated cell counts. Repertoires were generated with immunoSEQ multiplex PCR, while TCRdb's copy carries only in-frame clones and drops some. D and trimming were read from the DNA, whereas the V and J calls and clone size are those reported in that table. This sample carries 250,000 or so clones, approximately 90% of them seen once, and the ten largest clones take 3%.

V is TRBV6-2 or TRBV6-3 and J is TRBJ1-1, with D perhaps TRBD1 (6 bases). Sequences were obtained from peripheral blood. The sequence came from a woman aged 30 to 39 with active or convalescent COVID-19. This CDR3 is CASSPLRTGSRVTEAFF. DNA for the CDR3: TGTGCCAGCAGCCCTCTCAGAACAGGGAGCAGGGTCACTGAAGCTTTCTTT.